The 9 T cell receptor beta chains below were found in one sample sequenced in a study of cytomegalovirus exposure and HLA in healthy donors. Amplification used 60 Vbeta primers and 13 Jbeta primers. Assay used: immunoSEQ multiplex PCR; TCRdb lists only in-frame clones, some missing. The sample lists about 98,000 clones, 80% to 85% occurring once. Sequencing was carried out using PBMCs. All receptors derive from a man in his forties or fifties in good health and CMV-seronegative.

This chain links TRBV25-1 with TRBJ2-2; D is perhaps TRBD2 (6 bases). Germline values: CDR1 MGHDK, CDR2 SYGVNS. Trimming left V 6 bases short and J 4 bases short, with 9 bases between. CDR3 length: 13 residues. CDR3 nucleotide sequence: TGTGCCAGCAGGGACTACCCCACCGGGGAGCTGTTTTTT. Amino acid sequence: CASRDYPTGELFF.

The chain recombines TRBV14 with TRBJ1-2, with D perhaps matching TRBD1 (5 bases). Germline V gene sequence: CDR1 SGHDN, CDR2 FVKESK. The CDR3 loop spans 13 amino acids. V was cut by 3 bases and J by 8 bases, with 13 bases left in between. The CDR3 sequence: CASSHPKDIGYTF. Here the CDR3 DNA reads TGTGCCAGCAGCCACCCCAAGGACATAGGCTACACCTTC.

The chain uses TRBV19 and TRBJ2-1; TRBD2 aligns across 7 bases. The V segment lost 4 bases and the J segment 6 bases; nucleotides outside the gene matches: 12. The germline V gene encodes CDR1 LNHDA and CDR2 SQIVND (reference sequence). The CDR3 loop spans 16 amino acids. CDR3 sequence reads: CASSTRKSSGFNEQFF. The CDR3 DNA sequence: TGTGCCAGTAGTACCCGTAAGTCTAGCGGCTTCAATGAGCAGTTCTTC. Full variable domain (rest looked up from reference TRBV19 and TRBJ2-1): DGGITQSPKYLFRKEGQNVTLSCEQNLNHDAMYWYRQDPGQGLRLIYYSQIVNDFQKGDIAEGYSVSREKKESFPLTVTSAQKNPTAFYLCASSTRKSSGFNEQFFGPGTRLTVL.

This chain's CDR3 is CASALWTGTNNEQFF. DNA of the CDR3: TGTGCCAGCGCCCTTTGGACAGGGACGAACAATGAGCAGTTCTTC. The J gene is TRBJ2-1, the V gene TRBV27; TRBD1 aligns across 8 bases. Trimming at V came to 8 bases and at J to 5 bases, leaving 11 bases not matched to a gene. This CDR3 has 15 residues. From germline, CDR1 is MNHEY and CDR2 SMNVEV (reference sequence).

CDR3 in DNA: TGTGCCAGCGCGGGACTACAAGAGACCCAGTACTTC. Translating gives CASAGLQETQYF. V is TRBV2 and J is TRBJ2-5; 7 bases are shared with TRBD2. V dropped 8 bases and J dropped 2; count of bases not matched to a gene: 2. This CDR3 is 12 amino acids long. Germline-derived CDR1 and CDR2 are SNHLY and FYNNEI.

The gene calls are TRBV5-1 and TRBJ2-1; TRBD1 is a possible D gene (6 bases). The germline V and J ends were trimmed by 4 bases and 8 bases, with 13 bases remaining between them. The CDR3 covers 13 residues. Germline V gives CDR1 SGHRS, CDR2 YFSETQ. CDR3 loop: CASSTQGSYEQFF. CDR3 DNA: TGCGCCAGCAGCACACAGGGCTCCTATGAGCAGTTCTTC.

The chain uses TRBV5-1 and TRBJ2-5, with a tentative D call TRBD1 (8 bases). The CDR3 loop spans 14 amino acids. CDR1 and CDR2 (germline): SGHRS, YFSETQ. Between the trimmed V and J ends, which lost 2 bases and 5 bases, there was a span of 13 bases. CDR3 in DNA: TGCGCCAGCAGCTTAGCGGGACAGGTGGAGACCCAGTACTTC. As protein: CASSLAGQVETQYF.

The chain combines TRBV11-2 with TRBJ2-3, with TRBD2 matching 9 bases. The V and J ends lost 4 bases and 3 bases, in that order; junction bases with no gene match: 8. CDR1 and CDR2 from the germline V gene are SGHAT and FQNNGV. The CDR3 consists of 16 residues. DNA of the CDR3: TGTGCCAGCAGCTCCCGGGGCGGGGGGGGGACAGATACGCAGTATTTT. It is translated as CASSSRGGGGTDTQYF.

The chain combines TRBV7-9 with TRBJ2-7; TRBD2 matches 8 bases. Losses at the gene ends were 6 bases for V and 2 bases for J; bases not matched to a gene: 6. This CDR3 spans 14 amino acids. CDR1 is SEHNR and CDR2 is FQNEAQ in the germline V gene (reference sequence). CDR3 in amino acids: CASRSSGDTYEQYF. CDR3 sequence (DNA): TGTGCCAGCAGAAGTAGCGGGGATACCTACGAGCAGTACTTC.